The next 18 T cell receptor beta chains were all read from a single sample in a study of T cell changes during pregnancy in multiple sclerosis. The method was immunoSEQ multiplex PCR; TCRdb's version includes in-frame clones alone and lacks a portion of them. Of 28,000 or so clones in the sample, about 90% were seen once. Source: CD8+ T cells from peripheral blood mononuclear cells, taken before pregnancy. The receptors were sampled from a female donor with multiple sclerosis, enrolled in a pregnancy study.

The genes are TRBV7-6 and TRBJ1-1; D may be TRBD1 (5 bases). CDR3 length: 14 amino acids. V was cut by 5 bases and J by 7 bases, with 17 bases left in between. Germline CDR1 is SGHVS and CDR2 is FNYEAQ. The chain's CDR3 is CASSETDSQSEAFF. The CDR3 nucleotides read TGTGCCAGCAGCGAAACCGACAGCCAGAGTGAAGCTTTCTTT. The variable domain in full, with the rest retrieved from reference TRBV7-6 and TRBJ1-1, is GAGVSQSPRYKVTKRGQDVALRCDPISGHVSLYWYRQALGQGPEFLTYFNYEAQQDKSGLPNDRFSAERPEGSISTLTIQRTEQRDSAMYRCASSETDSQSEAFFGQGTRLTVV.

The CDR3 spells CASSPPLESSYNEQFF. The CDR3 DNA reads TGTGCCAGCAGTCCCCCCCTAGAGAGCTCCTACAATGAGCAGTTCTTC. The chain joins TRBV27 to TRBJ2-1, with D unresolved. The V gene's germline CDR1 is MNHEY and CDR2 SMNVEV (reference sequence). Between the trimmed V and J ends, which lost 5 bases and 0 bases, there was a span of 14 bases. CDR3 length equals 16 residues.

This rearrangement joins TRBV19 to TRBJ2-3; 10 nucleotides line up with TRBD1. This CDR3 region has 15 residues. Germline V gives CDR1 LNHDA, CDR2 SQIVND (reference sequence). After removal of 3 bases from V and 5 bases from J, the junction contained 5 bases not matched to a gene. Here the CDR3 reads CASSIGDRGIDTQYF. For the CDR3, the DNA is TGTGCCAGTAGTATTGGGGACAGGGGAATAGATACGCAGTATTTT.

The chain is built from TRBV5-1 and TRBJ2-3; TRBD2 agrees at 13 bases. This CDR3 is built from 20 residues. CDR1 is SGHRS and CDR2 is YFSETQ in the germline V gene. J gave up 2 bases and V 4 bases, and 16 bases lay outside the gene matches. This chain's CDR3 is CASSAELAGGPILITDTQYF. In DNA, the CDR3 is TGCGCCAGCAGCGCGGAACTAGCGGGAGGGCCGATTTTGATCACAGATACGCAGTATTTT.

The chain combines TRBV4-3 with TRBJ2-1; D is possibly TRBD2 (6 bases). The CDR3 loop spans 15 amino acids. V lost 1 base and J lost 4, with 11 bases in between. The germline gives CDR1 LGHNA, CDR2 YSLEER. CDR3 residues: CASSQGLDGYNEQFF. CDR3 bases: TGCGCCAGCAGCCAAGGACTAGATGGGTACAATGAGCAGTTCTTC.

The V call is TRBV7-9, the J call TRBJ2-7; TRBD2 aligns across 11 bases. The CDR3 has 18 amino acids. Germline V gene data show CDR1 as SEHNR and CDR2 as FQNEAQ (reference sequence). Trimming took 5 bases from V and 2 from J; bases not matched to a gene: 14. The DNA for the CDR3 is TGTGCCAGCAGCCCCCCCGGGACTAGCGGCCTGGGGACCTACGAGCAGTACTTC. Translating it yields CASSPPGTSGLGTYEQYF. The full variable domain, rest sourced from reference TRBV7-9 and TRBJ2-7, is DTGVSQNPRHKITKRGQNVTFRCDPISEHNRLYWYRQTLGQGPEFLTYFQNEAQLEKSRLLSDRFSAERPKGSFSTLEIQRTEQGDSAMYLCASSPPGTSGLGTYEQYFGPGTRLTVT.

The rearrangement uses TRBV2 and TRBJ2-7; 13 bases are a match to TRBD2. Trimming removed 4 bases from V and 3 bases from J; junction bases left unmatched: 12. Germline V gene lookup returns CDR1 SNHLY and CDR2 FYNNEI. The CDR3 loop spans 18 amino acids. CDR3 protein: CASSATHKWTSGSYEQYF. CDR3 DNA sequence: TGTGCCAGCAGTGCGACCCACAAATGGACTAGCGGGAGCTACGAGCAGTACTTC. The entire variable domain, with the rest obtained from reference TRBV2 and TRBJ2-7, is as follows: EPEVTQTPSHQVTQMGQEVILRCVPISNHLYFYWYRQILGQKVEFLVSFYNNEISEKSEIFDDQFSVERPDGSNFTLKIRSTKLEDSAMYFCASSATHKWTSGSYEQYFGPGTRLTVT.

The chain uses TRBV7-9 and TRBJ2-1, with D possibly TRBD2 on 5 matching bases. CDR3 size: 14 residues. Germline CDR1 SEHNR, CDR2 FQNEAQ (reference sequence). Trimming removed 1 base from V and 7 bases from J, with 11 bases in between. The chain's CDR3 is CASSLVLDVNEQFF. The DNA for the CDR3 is TGTGCCAGCAGCTTAGTACTAGATGTAAATGAGCAGTTCTTC.

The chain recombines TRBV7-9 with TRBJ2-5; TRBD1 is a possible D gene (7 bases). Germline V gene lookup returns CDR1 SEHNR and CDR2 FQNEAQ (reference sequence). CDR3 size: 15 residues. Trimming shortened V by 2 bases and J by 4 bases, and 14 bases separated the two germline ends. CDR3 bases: TGTGCCAGCAGCTTATCGGCAGGGGGAGGAGAGACCCAGTACTTC. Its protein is CASSLSAGGGETQYF.

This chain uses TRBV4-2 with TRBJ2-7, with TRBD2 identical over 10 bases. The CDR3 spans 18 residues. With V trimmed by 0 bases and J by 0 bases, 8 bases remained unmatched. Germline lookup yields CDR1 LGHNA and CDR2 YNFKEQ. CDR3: CASSQDPSGRALSYEQYF. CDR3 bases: TGTGCCAGCAGCCAAGATCCTAGCGGGAGAGCCCTCTCCTACGAGCAGTACTTC.

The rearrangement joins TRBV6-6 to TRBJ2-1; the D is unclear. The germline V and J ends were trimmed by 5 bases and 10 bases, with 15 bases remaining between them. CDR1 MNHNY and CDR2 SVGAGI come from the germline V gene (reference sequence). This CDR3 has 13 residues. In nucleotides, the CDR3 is TGTGCCAGCAGTACCACCTACTCATTAGAGCAGTTCTTC. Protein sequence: CASSTTYSLEQFF.

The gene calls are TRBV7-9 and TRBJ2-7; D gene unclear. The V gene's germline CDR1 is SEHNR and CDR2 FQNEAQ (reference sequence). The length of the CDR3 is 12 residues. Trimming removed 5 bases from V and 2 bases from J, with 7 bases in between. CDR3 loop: CASSTYTYEQYF. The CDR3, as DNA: TGTGCCAGCAGCACCTATACCTACGAGCAGTACTTC.

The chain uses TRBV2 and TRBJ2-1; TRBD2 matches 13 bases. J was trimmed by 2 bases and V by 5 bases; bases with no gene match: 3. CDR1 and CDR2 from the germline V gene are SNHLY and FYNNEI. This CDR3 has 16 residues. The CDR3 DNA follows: TGTGCCAGCAGTTCTGGGACTAGCGGGACCTACAATGAGCAGTTCTTC. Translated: CASSSGTSGTYNEQFF.

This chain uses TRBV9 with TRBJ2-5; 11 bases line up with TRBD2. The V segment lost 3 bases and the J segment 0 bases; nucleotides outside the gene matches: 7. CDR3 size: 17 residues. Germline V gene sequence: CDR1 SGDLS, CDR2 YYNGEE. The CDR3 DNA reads TGTGCCAGCAGCGCCCACCCGGGACTAGCGGACCAAGAGACCCAGTACTTC. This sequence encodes CASSAHPGLADQETQYF.

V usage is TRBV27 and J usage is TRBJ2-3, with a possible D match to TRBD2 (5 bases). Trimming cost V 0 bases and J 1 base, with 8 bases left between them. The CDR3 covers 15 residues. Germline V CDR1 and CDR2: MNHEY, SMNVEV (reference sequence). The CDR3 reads CASSLSTGGTDTQYF. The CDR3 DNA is TGTGCCAGCAGTTTATCGACCGGGGGCACAGATACGCAGTATTTT.

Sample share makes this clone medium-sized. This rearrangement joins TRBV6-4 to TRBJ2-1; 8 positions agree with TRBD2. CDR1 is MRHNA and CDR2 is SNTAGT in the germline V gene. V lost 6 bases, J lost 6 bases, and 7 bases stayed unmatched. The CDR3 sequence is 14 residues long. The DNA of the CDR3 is TGTGCCAGCAGCGTTGCGGGAGGTCTCAATGAGCAGTTCTTC. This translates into CASSVAGGLNEQFF.

The CDR3 is CASSSDGTGGFYGYTF. The CDR3 nucleotides read TGTGCCAGCAGCTCGGATGGGACAGGGGGCTTTTATGGCTACACCTTC. The chain links TRBV7-9 to TRBJ1-2; 12 bases line up with TRBD1. The CDR3 extends over 16 amino acids. The V segment lost 4 bases and the J segment 5 bases; nucleotides outside the gene matches: 8. Looked up from germline, CDR1 is SEHNR and CDR2 is FQNEAQ (reference sequence). The variable domain in full, completed from reference TRBV7-9 and TRBJ1-2, reads DTGVSQNPRHKITKRGQNVTFRCDPISEHNRLYWYRQTLGQGPEFLTYFQNEAQLEKSRLLSDRFSAERPKGSFSTLEIQRTEQGDSAMYLCASSSDGTGGFYGYTFGSGTRLTVV.

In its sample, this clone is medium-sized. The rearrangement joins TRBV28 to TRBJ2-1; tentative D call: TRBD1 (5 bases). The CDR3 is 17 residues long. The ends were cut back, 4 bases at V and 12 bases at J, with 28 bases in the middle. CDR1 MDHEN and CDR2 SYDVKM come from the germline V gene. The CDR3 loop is CASSSLGQYLSDPWQFF. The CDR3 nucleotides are TGTGCCAGCAGTTCCCTGGGGCAATACCTCTCGGATCCGTGGCAGTTCTTC.